The 25 T cell receptor beta chains reported below all come from one sample, sequenced in a study of regulatory T cells in long-lasting Graves disease. Specified time point: newly diagnosed GD, antithyroid drugs for less than 3 months. The TCR library was made from RNA extracted from PBMCs. Investigators prepared the TCR beta libraries by applying iRepertoire HTBI primers and Arm-PCR of CDR3 regions. MiXCR was run by TCRdb on the multiplex PCR reads, yielding one entry per CDR3 protein. Among approximately 400,000 distinct CDR3 sequences listed, about 15% were seen once. The sample also formed part of further work on T cells in Graves' hyperthyroidism and ophthalmopathy.

The sample in question was peripheral blood mononuclear cells (PBMCs), obtained at new diagnosis, from a patient treated with antithyroid drugs. These receptors all come from a woman aged 25 to 39 with Graves disease.

In this sample, this clonotype turned up many times. The chain has TRBV20-1 and TRBJ2-7; TRBD2 might be the D (7 bases). The CDR3 totals 14 residues. V gave up 6 bases and J gave up 3 bases, with 18 bases separating them. Per the germline V gene, CDR1 is DFQATT and CDR2 is SNEGSKA (reference sequence). The CDR3 DNA reads as TGCAGTGCGGGGGCAGGCGGGAGCTTCTACGAGCAGTACTTC. It is translated as CSAGAGGSFYEQYF.

In this sample, this clonotype turned up many times. The rearrangement uses TRBV5-1 and TRBJ1-6, with TRBD1 as a possible D gene (6 bases). CDR1 SGHRS and CDR2 YFSETQ come from the germline V gene. The V end lost 4 bases, the J end lost 7 bases, and 12 bases lay between the germline ends. This CDR3 spans 14 amino acids. The CDR3 loop is CASSQGQVNSPLHF. In nucleotides, the CDR3 is TGCGCCAGCAGCCAGGGACAAGTCAATTCACCCCTCCACTTT.

Notes on this clonotype: This could be a read error, since a much larger clone is one nucleotide away. The genes are TRBV7-2 and TRBJ2-7; D is ambiguous. Germline CDR1 and CDR2: SGHTA and FQGNSA. This CDR3 is built from 13 residues. The CDR3 reads CASSLDQYYEQHF. In nucleotides, the CDR3 is TGTGCCAGCAGCTTAGATCAGTACTACGAGCAGCACTTC. Complete variable domain (other parts from reference TRBV7-2 and TRBJ2-7): GAGVSQSPSNKVTEKGKDVELRCDPISGHTALYWYRQSLGQGLEFLIYFQGNSAPDKSGLPSDRFSAERTGGSVSTLTIQRTQQEDSAVYLCASSLDQYYEQHFGPGTRLTVT.

This clonotype was detected many times. CDR3 protein: CASSEVRTALVAFF. The CDR3 DNA is TGTGCCAGCAGTGAAGTAAGGACAGCCCTCGTCGCTTTCTTT. The gene calls are TRBV6-1 and TRBJ1-1, with a tentative D call TRBD1 (6 bases). This CDR3 is built from 14 residues. Trimming cost V 1 base and J 11 bases, with 17 bases left between them. Germline assignment: CDR1 MNHNS and CDR2 SASEGT.

J is TRBJ2-4 and V is TRBV6-2 or TRBV6-3, with 12 bases aligning to TRBD2. Germline CDR1 and CDR2: MNHEY and SVGEGT. V shed 4 bases and J 3 bases; nucleotides not matched to a gene: 4. This CDR3 comprises 16 residues. For the CDR3, the DNA is TGTGCCAGCAGTTCCCCGACTAGCGGGAGCAAAAACATTCAGTACTTC. It encodes CASSSPTSGSKNIQYF.

This clonotype was recorded at least ten times. The gene calls are TRBV10-3 and TRBJ2-7, with D unclear. This CDR3 region has 11 residues. Trimming shortened V by 6 bases and J by 5 bases, and 8 bases separated the two germline ends. Germline-derived CDR1 and CDR2 are ENHRY and SYGVKD. CDR3 coding DNA: TGTGCCATCAGGAGCCGAGACGAGCAGTACTTC. Translation gives CAIRSRDEQYF.

This clonotype was counted many times. As DNA, the CDR3 is TGCAGCAAGACGGAGCGAGGGGGGGCCGGATACGAGCAGTACTTC. Protein product: CSKTERGGAGYEQYF. This chain connects TRBV20-1 to TRBJ2-7; tentatively, D is TRBD2 (7 bases). The CDR3 length is 15 residues. CDR1 is DFQATT, CDR2 SNEGSKA, per germline (reference sequence).

This clonotype was counted many times. The chain couples TRBV4-1 to TRBJ2-7; 11 bases match TRBD2. The CDR3 has 16 residues. Germline V gene sequence: CDR1 MGHRA, CDR2 YSYEKL. Trimming cost V 1 base and J 4 bases; bases outside gene matches: 6. The CDR3 region has the DNA TGCGCCAGCAGCCAAGCCGCGGGACTAGCGGTTTACGAGCAGTACTTC. This gives the protein CASSQAAGLAVYEQYF.

This chain uses TRBV6-1 with TRBJ2-3, with 10 bases matching TRBD2. The J segment lost 0 bases and the V segment lost 4 bases, leaving 4 bases of the junction unmatched. The V gene's germline CDR1 is MNHNS and CDR2 SASEGT. This CDR3 has 16 amino acids. The DNA of the CDR3 is TGTGCCAGCAGTGTTGGACTAGCGGCAAGCACAGATACGCAGTATTTT. As protein: CASSVGLAASTDTQYF.

In this sample, this clonotype turned up many times. The CDR3 here is CASSTGTSSTDTQYF. Written as DNA, the CDR3 is TGTGCCAGCAGTACTGGGACTAGCTCGACAGATACGCAGTATTTT. The gene calls are TRBV6-2 or TRBV6-3 and TRBJ2-3, with 9 bases fitting TRBD2. V trimming: 5 bases; J trimming: 3 bases; junction bases outside the gene matches: 6. The CDR3 contains 15 residues. Germline CDR1 reads MNHEY; CDR2 reads SVGEGT.

This clonotype was seen ten or more times. The chain is built from TRBV12-3 or TRBV12-4 and TRBJ2-1; D assignment may be TRBD1 or TRBD2 (5 bases each). This CDR3 contains 15 residues. V lost 3 bases and J lost 8, with 17 bases in between. The CDR3 nucleotides read TGTGCCAGCAGTTTCAGTGGGGCAATCGGGGATGAGCAGTTCTTC. Amino acids: CASSFSGAIGDEQFF.

This clonotype has a count of ten or more. The genes are TRBV5-1 and TRBJ2-3, with D perhaps being TRBD1 or TRBD2 (5 bases each). There are 13 residues in the CDR3. Trimming stripped 7 bases from V and 2 bases from J, with 11 bases between. Germline V gives CDR1 SGHRS, CDR2 YFSETQ. DNA of the CDR3: TGCGCCAGCGGGGACGGAAACACAGATACGCAGTATTTT. It is translated as CASGDGNTDTQYF.

This clonotype was counted many times. This chain joins TRBV10-3 and TRBJ2-2; D might be TRBD1 (6 bases). The CDR3 has 18 residues. CDR1 is ENHRY, CDR2 SYGVKD, per germline. V was pared by 4 bases and J by 4 bases, with 22 bases between. The CDR3 protein is CAISATIRGVSVTGELFF. DNA for the CDR3: TGTGCCATCAGTGCGACGATCAGGGGTGTGAGTGTCACCGGGGAGCTGTTTTTT.

J is TRBJ1-2 and V is TRBV6-1; D possibly corresponds to TRBD1 (5 bases). Germline V CDR1 and CDR2: MNHNS, SASEGT. V was cut by 6 bases and J by 8 bases, with 22 bases left in between. There are 15 residues in the CDR3. DNA of the CDR3: TGTGCCAGCAGGGGTTCTCAGGGAGGGGCACGAGGCTACACCTTC. Amino acids: CASRGSQGGARGYTF.

This clonotype was seen many times. The CDR3 coding sequence is TGCAGTGTCGCCGGGATTGGAGGAGATACGCAGTATTTT. It encodes CSVAGIGGDTQYF. The chain has TRBV20-1 and TRBJ2-3; D perhaps matches TRBD2 (5 bases). The germline CDR1 and CDR2 sequences are DFQATT and SNEGSKA (reference sequence). This CDR3 has 13 residues. Trimming stripped 7 bases from V and 5 bases from J, with 16 bases between.

This chain links TRBV7-2 with TRBJ2-1, with TRBD2 identical over 7 bases. This CDR3 comprises 14 residues. Unmatched junction bases numbered 6, after V lost 1 base and J lost 9 bases. The germline V gene encodes CDR1 SGHTA and CDR2 FQGNSA. CDR3: CASSLGEGRSEQFF. The CDR3 DNA sequence: TGTGCCAGCAGCTTAGGGGAGGGCCGAAGTGAGCAGTTCTTC.

This clonotype was found many times. The chain is built from TRBV12-3 or TRBV12-4 and TRBJ1-1; no definite D call. V lost 6 bases and J lost 1, with 6 bases in between. The CDR3 runs 12 residues. The CDR3 DNA is TGTGCCAGCAGACCTGGGAACACTGAAGCTTTCTTT. Translated, it gives CASRPGNTEAFF.

CDR3: CASSSVPTGGIHEQYF. The CDR3 region has the DNA TGTGCCAGCAGCTCCGTACCCACGGGTGGTATCCACGAGCAGTACTTC. The rearrangement links TRBV7-8 to TRBJ2-7; D unresolved. V lost 4 bases and J lost 5, with 21 bases in between. There are 16 residues in the CDR3. From germline, CDR1 is SGHVS and CDR2 FQNEAQ.

This clonotype showed up many times. The rearrangement uses TRBV7-7 and TRBJ2-3; D call uncertain. Germline V gene data show CDR1 as SSHAT and CDR2 as FNYEAQ (reference sequence). V was pared by 2 bases and J by 2 bases, with 11 bases between. The length of the CDR3 is 15 residues. The CDR3 loop is CASSLSLAPTDTQYF. The CDR3 DNA sequence: TGTGCCAGCAGCTTAAGTCTGGCGCCCACAGATACGCAGTATTTT. Looking up the rest from reference TRBV7-7 and TRBJ2-3 gives the full variable domain: GAGVSQSPRYKVTKRGQDVTLRCDPISSHATLYWYQQALGQGPEFLTYFNYEAQPDKSGLPSDRFSAERPEGSISTLTIQRTEQRDSAMYRCASSLSLAPTDTQYFGPGTRLTVL.

Points on this clonotype: A far larger clone lies a single base away; this is likely a read error. The rearrangement links TRBV12-3 or TRBV12-4 to TRBJ1-1; D gene ambiguous. Trimming took 2 bases from V and 9 from J, leaving 10 bases between them. CDR3 length equals 12 residues. CDR3 DNA: TGTGCCAGCAGTTTATCCACCCCAAAAGCTTTCTTT. Protein sequence: CASSLSTPKAFF.

This clonotype was recorded many times. V usage is TRBV30 and J usage is TRBJ1-2; no reliable D call. The germline V and J ends were trimmed by 8 bases and 1 base, with 8 bases remaining between them. Germline V gene sequence: CDR1 GTSNPN, CDR2 SVGIG (reference sequence). This CDR3 spans 11 amino acids. The CDR3 reads CARSVNYGYTF. The DNA of the CDR3 is TGTGCCCGCTCCGTTAACTATGGCTACACCTTC. Full variable domain (outside the CDR3, taken from reference TRBV30 and TRBJ1-2): SQTIHQWPATLVQPVGSPLSLECTVEGTSNPNLYWYRQAAGRGLQLLFYSVGIGQISSEVPQNLSASRPQDRQFILSSKKLLLSDSGFYLCARSVNYGYTFGSGTRLTVV.

In the case of this clonotype: This could be a read error, since a much larger clone is one nucleotide away. The rearrangement links TRBV6-2 or TRBV6-3 to TRBJ2-2, with 8 bases that match TRBD1. This CDR3 is 14 amino acids long. The ends lost 5 bases at V and 6 bases at J; junction bases unmatched: 5. The germline CDR1 and CDR2 sequences are MNHEY and SVGEGT. CDR3 sequence (DNA): TGTGCCAGCAGTGAAGCACAGGGGGCCGGGGAGCTGTTTTTT. This sequence encodes CASSEAQGAGELFF.

The chain employs TRBV12-3 or TRBV12-4 and TRBJ1-2, with 10 bases matching TRBD1. The CDR3 extends over 15 amino acids. V gave up 0 bases and J gave up 4 bases; unmatched junction bases: 2. The CDR3 DNA follows: TGTGCCAGCAGTTTAGCGTGGACAGGGGGCTATGGCTACACCTTC. Residues: CASSLAWTGGYGYTF.

Of note for this clonotype: The junction differs from germline at one of its ends, possibly a read error. CDR3 DNA sequence: TGTGTCAGCAGTGTTCCCTCCATGGGGCCCCAGCATTTT. Protein: CVSSVPSMGPQHF. The rearrangement links TRBV2 to TRBJ1-5; D uncertain. This CDR3 is 13 amino acids long. CDR1 is SNHLY, CDR2 FYNNEI, per germline.

This clonotype was counted ten times or more. V usage is TRBV28 and J usage is TRBJ2-1; possibly TRBD1 or TRBD2 for D (7 bases each). CDR3 length: 18 amino acids. Germline V gene lookup returns CDR1 MDHEN and CDR2 SYDVKM. Trimming shortened V by 2 bases and J by 9 bases, and 26 bases separated the two germline ends. The CDR3 loop is CASSLSQGVQRDEAEQFF. CDR3 coding DNA: TGTGCCAGCAGTTTAAGCCAGGGGGTTCAGCGGGACGAAGCTGAGCAGTTCTTC.